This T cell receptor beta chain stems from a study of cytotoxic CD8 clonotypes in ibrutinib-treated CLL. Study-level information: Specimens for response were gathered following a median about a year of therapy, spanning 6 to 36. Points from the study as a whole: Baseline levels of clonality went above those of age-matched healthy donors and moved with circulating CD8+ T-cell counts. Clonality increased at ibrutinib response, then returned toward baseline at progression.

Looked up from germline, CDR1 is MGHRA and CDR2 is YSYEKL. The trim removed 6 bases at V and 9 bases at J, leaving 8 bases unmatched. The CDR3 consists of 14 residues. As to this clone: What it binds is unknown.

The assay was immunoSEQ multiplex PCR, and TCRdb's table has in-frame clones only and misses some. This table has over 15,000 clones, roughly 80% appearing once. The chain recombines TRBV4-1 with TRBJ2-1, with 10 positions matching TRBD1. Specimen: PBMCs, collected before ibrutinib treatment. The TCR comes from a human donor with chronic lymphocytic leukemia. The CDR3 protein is CASRGTGDLGEQFF. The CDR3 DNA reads TGCGCCAGCAGGGGGACAGGGGATCTCGGTGAGCAGTTCTTC.